This TCR beta chain was captured by sequencing in a study of shared clonotypes between healthy human individuals. TCRdb's copy holds only in-frame clones and misses some; the assay was immunoSEQ multiplex PCR. This table holds under 700,000 clones, about 95% found once. CDR3 length equals 15 residues. Germline CDR1 is MDHEN and CDR2 is SYDVKM. The V gene lost 5 bases and the J gene lost 0 bases, with 13 bases spanning the gap. CD8 cells classed as naive were CD45RO-negative and positively selected for CCR7, excluding terminally differentiated effector memory CD45RA+ cells. The sequenced sample was naive CD8+ T cells sorted from blood. The chain joins TRBV28 to TRBJ1-1; D possibly corresponds to TRBD1 (6 bases). This receptor was obtained from a woman in her twenties or thirties in good health. CDR3: CASSPTAGVNTEAFF. Here the CDR3 DNA reads TGTGCCAGCAGTCCCACCGCAGGGGTGAACACTGAAGCTTTCTTT.